The T cell receptor beta chain under discussion was sequenced for a study of OX40 agonist ivuxolimab in advanced cancers. Study information: Of mixed ages from about 20 to 85 and averaging about 56 years, the group was roughly 85% male.

Points from the study as a whole: The 0.1-3.0 mg/kg partial responders had among the lowest clonal expansion. On average, a greater number of expanded clones characterised CD8+ T cells relative to CD4+.

The repertoire was sequenced with immunoSEQ multiplex PCR; TCRdb's copy has only in-frame clones and lacks some. The sample comprises some 82,000 clones, 91% of which are singletons, and 2.3% rests with the top ten. A single count supports this clone. Antigen: not known. V was pared by 5 bases and J by 3 bases, with 11 bases between. The CDR3 has 14 amino acids. In germline, CDR1 is SGHKS, CDR2 YYEKEE (reference sequence). Source: CD4+ or CD8+ T cells sorted from blood, taken in a trial of the OX40 agonist ivuxolimab. The V call is TRBV5-5, the J call TRBJ1-4; no reliable D call. The sequence derives from an adult with an advanced solid tumor such as melanoma, head and neck, liver or kidney cancer. The CDR3 DNA sequence: TGTGCCAGCAGGGACCGGGATCCTAATGAAAAACTGTTTTTT. The encoded protein is CASRDRDPNEKLFF.